Below, 2 T cell receptor beta chains from the same sample are listed, as sequenced in a study of blood T cell repertoires in COVID-19. Sequencing was performed with immunoSEQ multiplex PCR; in TCRdb, only in-frame clones are kept and a portion is missing. The sample gives 150,000 to 200,000 clones, 90% to 95% of which show up once; about 5% is in the top ten. Sequencing used peripheral blood. These receptors all stem from a woman aged 45-65 years with acute or convalescent COVID-19.

J is TRBJ1-5 and V is TRBV10-3; D perhaps matches TRBD1 (6 bases). The CDR3 spans 17 residues. Trimming removed 3 bases at V and 4 bases at J, with 19 bases between. Germline V lookup: CDR1 ENHRY, CDR2 SYGVKD. The CDR3 spells CAISDPRGDNVNQPQHF. In nucleotides, the CDR3 is TGTGCCATCAGTGACCCCCGGGGGGACAACGTAAATCAGCCCCAGCATTTT.

The genes are TRBV4-1 and TRBJ2-7; 9 nucleotides agree with TRBD2. This CDR3 is built from 15 residues. With 3 bases clipped from V and 1 base from J, the junction kept 4 bases outside the gene matches. Germline loops: CDR1 MGHRA, CDR2 YSYEKL. CDR3 nucleotide sequence: TGCGCCAGCAGCCAGACTAGCGGCCCGTCCTACGAGCAGTACTTC. Encoded protein: CASSQTSGPSYEQYF.